This T cell receptor (beta chain) emerged from a study of cytomegalovirus exposure and HLA in healthy donors. PCR used 60 Vbeta primers and 13 Jbeta primers. The table came from immunoSEQ multiplex PCR; TCRdb's copy has only in-frame clones and leaves some out. The repertoire includes more than 95,000 clones, approximately 76% of them detected once, and roughly 16% sits in the top ten. The study's findings and limits: Indistinguishable V segments such as TRBV6-2 and TRBV6-3 were excluded. Sequencing depth roughly uniform across donors was assumed in presence/absence analyses. Overall, around 150 TCR beta chains were annotated as cytomegalovirus-associated.

The CDR3 runs to 14 residues. V shed 4 bases and J 10 bases; nucleotides not matched to a gene: 6. Germline assignment: CDR1 MGHRA and CDR2 YSYEKL. This clone was picked up one time. Its specificity is not known. The chain has TRBV4-1 and TRBJ2-1; 11 bases are shared with TRBD2. The source of this sequence is a middle-aged man in good health and CMV-seropositive. Sequences were obtained from PBMCs. The CDR3 DNA follows: TGCGCCAGCAGCCTGGGACTAGCGGAGCGGGAGCAGTTCTTC. It yields the protein CASSLGLAEREQFF.